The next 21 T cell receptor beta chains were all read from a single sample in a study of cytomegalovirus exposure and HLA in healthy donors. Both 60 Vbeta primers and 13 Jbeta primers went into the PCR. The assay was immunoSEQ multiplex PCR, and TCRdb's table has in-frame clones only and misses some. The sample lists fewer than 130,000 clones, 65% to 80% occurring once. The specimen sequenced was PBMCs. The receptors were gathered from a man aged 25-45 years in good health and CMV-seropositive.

CDR3 in DNA: TGTGCCAGCAGCTTAGGCAGGGACATCTTCTACGAGCAGTACTTC. As protein: CASSLGRDIFYEQYF. The V call is TRBV11-2, the J call TRBJ2-7; a weak D match, TRBD1 (6 bases). This CDR3 has 15 residues. V was clipped by 1 base and J by 3 bases, with 13 bases between them. The V gene's germline CDR1 is SGHAT and CDR2 FQNNGV.

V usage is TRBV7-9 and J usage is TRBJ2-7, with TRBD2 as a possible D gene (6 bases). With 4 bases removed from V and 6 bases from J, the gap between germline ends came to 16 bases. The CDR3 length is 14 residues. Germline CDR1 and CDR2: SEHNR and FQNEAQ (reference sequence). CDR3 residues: CASSSGGGAIEQYF. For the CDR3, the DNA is TGTGCCAGCAGCTCGGGTGGAGGGGCGATCGAGCAGTACTTC.

The CDR3 DNA reads TGTGCCTGGGAGGACCCGGGCAGGGGCTATGGCTACACCTTC. Its protein product is CAWEDPGRGYGYTF. This rearrangement joins TRBV30 to TRBJ1-2; tentatively, D is TRBD1 (6 bases). This CDR3 spans 14 amino acids. The V and J ends lost 5 bases and 4 bases respectively, with 17 bases between them. Germline V CDR1 and CDR2: GTSNPN, SVGIG (reference sequence).

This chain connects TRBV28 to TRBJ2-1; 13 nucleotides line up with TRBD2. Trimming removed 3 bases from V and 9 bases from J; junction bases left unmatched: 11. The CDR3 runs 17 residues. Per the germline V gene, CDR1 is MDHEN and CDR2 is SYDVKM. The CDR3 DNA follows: TGTGCCAGCAGTTTCCGGGGAACTAGCGGGGGGGCCAGTGAGCAGTTCTTC. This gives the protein CASSFRGTSGGASEQFF. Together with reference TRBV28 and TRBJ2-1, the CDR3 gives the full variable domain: DVKVTQSSRYLVKRTGEKVFLECVQDMDHENMFWYRQDPGLGLRLIYFSYDVKMKEKGDIPEGYSVSREKKERFSLILESASTNQTSMYLCASSFRGTSGGASEQFFGPGTRLTVL.

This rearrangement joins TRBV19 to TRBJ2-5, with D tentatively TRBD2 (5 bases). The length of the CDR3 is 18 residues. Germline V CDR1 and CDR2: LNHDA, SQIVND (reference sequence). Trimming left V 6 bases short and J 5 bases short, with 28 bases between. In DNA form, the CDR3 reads TGTGCCAGTAGCGGACCCCGTATTGGACTCTCTTTGGGGGAGACCCAGTACTTC. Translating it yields CASSGPRIGLSLGETQYF.

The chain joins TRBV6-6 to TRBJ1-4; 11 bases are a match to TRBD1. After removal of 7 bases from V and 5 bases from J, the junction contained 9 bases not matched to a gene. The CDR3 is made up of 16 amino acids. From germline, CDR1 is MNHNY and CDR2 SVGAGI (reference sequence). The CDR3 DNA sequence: TGTGCCAGCACCCGGACAGGGGGCTCCTTGAATGAAAAACTGTTTTTT. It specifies CASTRTGGSLNEKLFF.

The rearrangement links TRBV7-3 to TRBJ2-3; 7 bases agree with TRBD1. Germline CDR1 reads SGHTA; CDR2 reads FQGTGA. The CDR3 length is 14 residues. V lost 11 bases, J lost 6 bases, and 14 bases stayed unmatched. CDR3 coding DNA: TGTGCCTCAAACCGAGGGGGCATAGAGGATACGCAGTATTTT. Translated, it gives CASNRGGIEDTQYF.

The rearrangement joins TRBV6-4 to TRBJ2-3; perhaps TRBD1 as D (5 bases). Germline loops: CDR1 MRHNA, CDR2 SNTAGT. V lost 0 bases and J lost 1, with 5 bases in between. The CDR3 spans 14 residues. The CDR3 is CASSDSTGTDTQYF. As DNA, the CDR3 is TGTGCCAGCAGTGACTCGACAGGCACAGATACGCAGTATTTT.

The CDR3 DNA is TGTGCCAGTAGTGTTTCAGACAAAGATTCACCCCTCCACTTT. It specifies CASSVSDKDSPLHF. The chain carries TRBV19 and TRBJ1-6; no definite D call. The germline V gene has CDR1 LNHDA and CDR2 SQIVND (reference sequence). Trimming took 5 bases from V and 8 from J, leaving 13 bases between them. The CDR3 is made up of 14 amino acids.

Here the CDR3 reads CASSYSGGLGYTF. The CDR3 region has the DNA TGTGCCAGCAGTTACTCGGGGGGGCTTGGCTACACCTTC. V gene TRBV6-5 combines with J gene TRBJ1-2; D is perhaps TRBD1 (6 bases). The germline gives CDR1 MNHEY, CDR2 SVGAGI. V lost 0 bases and J 7 bases, leaving 9 bases between the germline ends. The CDR3 length is 13 residues.

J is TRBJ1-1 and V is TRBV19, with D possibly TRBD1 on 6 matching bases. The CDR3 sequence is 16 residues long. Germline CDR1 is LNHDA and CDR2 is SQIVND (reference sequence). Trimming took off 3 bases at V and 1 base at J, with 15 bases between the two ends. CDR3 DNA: TGTGCCAGTAGTATGGGGATCAGGGGATGGAACACTGAAGCTTTCTTT. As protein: CASSMGIRGWNTEAFF.

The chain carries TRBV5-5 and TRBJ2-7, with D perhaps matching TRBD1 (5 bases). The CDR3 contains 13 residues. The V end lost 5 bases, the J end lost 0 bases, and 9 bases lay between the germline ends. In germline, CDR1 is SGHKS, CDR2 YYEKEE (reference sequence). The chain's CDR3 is CASSRTNSYEQYF. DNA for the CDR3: TGTGCCAGCAGTAGGACAAACTCCTACGAGCAGTACTTC.

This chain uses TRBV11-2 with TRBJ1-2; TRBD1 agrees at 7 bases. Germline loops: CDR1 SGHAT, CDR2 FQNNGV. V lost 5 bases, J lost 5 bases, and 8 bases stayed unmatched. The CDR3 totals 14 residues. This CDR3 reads CASSRRRDSYGYTF. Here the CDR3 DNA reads TGTGCCAGCAGCAGAAGGCGGGACAGTTATGGCTACACCTTC.

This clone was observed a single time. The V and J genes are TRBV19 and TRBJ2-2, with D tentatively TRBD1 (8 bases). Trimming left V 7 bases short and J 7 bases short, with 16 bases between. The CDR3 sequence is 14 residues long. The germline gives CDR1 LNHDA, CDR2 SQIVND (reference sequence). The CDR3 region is CASNQQGGVGELFF. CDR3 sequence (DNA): TGTGCCAGTAACCAACAGGGGGGGGTCGGGGAGCTGTTTTTT.

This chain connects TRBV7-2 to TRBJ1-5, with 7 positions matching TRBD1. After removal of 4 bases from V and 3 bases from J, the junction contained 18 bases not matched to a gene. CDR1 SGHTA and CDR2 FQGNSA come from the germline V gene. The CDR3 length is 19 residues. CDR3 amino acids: CASSSPAKGAGPFNQPQHF. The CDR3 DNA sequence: TGTGCCAGCAGCTCCCCCGCGAAGGGGGCGGGGCCCTTCAATCAGCCCCAGCATTTT.

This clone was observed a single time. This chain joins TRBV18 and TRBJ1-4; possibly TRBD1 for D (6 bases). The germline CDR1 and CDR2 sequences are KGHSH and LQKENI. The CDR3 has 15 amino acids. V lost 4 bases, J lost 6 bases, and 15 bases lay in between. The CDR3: CASSLSGGGHEKLFF. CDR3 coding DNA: TGTGCCAGCTCACTCTCCGGCGGGGGGCATGAAAAACTGTTTTTT.

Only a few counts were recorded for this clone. CDR3 in amino acids: CASGPGLTDTQYF. DNA for the CDR3: TGTGCTAGTGGACCAGGGCTGACAGATACGCAGTATTTT. The rearrangement links TRBV12-5 to TRBJ2-3; maybe TRBD1 (5 bases). Looked up from germline, CDR1 is LGHNT and CDR2 is FRNRAP. The V end was cut by 6 bases, the J end by 3 bases, with 10 bases between. CDR3 length: 13 residues.

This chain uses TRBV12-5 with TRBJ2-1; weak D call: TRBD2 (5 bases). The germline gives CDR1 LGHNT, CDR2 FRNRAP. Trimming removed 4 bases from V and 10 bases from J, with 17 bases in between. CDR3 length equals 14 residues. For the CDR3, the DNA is TGTGCTAGTGGTTCCCCCAACCTAGCCCGGGAGCAGTTCTTC. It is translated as CASGSPNLAREQFF. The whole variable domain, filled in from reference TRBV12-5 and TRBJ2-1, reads DARVTQTPRHKVTEMGQEVTMRCQPILGHNTVFWYRQTMMQGLELLAYFRNRAPLDDSGMPKDRFSAEMPDATLATLKIQPSEPRDSAVYFCASGSPNLAREQFFGPGTRLTVL.

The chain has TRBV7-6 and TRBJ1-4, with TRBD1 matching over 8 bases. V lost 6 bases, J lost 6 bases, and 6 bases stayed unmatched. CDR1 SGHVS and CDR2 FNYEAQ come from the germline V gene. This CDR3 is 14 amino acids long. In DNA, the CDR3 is TGTGCCAGCAGAGGAGACAGGGGTGATGAAAAACTGTTTTTT. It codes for CASRGDRGDEKLFF.

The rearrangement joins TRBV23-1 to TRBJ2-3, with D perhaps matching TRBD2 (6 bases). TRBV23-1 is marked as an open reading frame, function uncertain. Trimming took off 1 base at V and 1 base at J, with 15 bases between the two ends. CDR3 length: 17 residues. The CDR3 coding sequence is TGCGCCAGCAGTCAATTCAAACGGGGGATATGCACAGATACGCAGTATTTT. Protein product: CASSQFKRGICTDTQYF.

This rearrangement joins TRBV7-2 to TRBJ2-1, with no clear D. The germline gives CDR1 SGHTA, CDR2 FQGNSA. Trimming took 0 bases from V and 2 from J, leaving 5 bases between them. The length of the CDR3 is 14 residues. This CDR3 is CASSLAGPYNEQFF. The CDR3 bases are TGTGCCAGCAGCTTAGCGGGCCCCTACAATGAGCAGTTCTTC.